These 24 T cell receptor beta chains share one sample of origin, sequenced in a study of cytomegalovirus exposure and HLA in healthy donors. The PCR was carried out with 60 Vbeta primers and 13 Jbeta primers. The table came from immunoSEQ multiplex PCR; TCRdb's copy has only in-frame clones and leaves some out. Its table records over 110,000 clones. The sequenced sample consisted of PBMCs. Every receptor here comes from a male donor in good health and CMV-seronegative.

The CDR3 bases are TGTGCCAGCAGCTCCGGGAGGGGGGGGCAGTATGGCTACACCTTC. Translating it yields CASSSGRGGQYGYTF. The chain has TRBV7-9 and TRBJ1-2; a weak D match, TRBD1 (6 bases). The germline V and J ends were trimmed by 4 bases and 5 bases, with 17 bases remaining between them. CDR1 and CDR2 (germline): SEHNR, FQNEAQ (reference sequence). The CDR3 totals 15 residues.

The chain uses TRBV5-1 and TRBJ2-2; TRBD1 matches at 10 bases. This CDR3 contains 15 residues. Germline loops: CDR1 SGHRS, CDR2 YFSETQ. V gave up 4 bases and J gave up 7 bases; unmatched junction bases: 7. The CDR3 nucleotides are TGCGCCAGCAGCCCCCCGAGGACAGGGGGCGGGGAGCTGTTTTTT. Translated: CASSPPRTGGGELFF.

The chain couples TRBV5-8 to TRBJ1-1; D is ambiguous. CDR3 length equals 13 residues. Trimming left V 1 base short and J 2 bases short, with 6 bases between. Germline V gene data show CDR1 as SGHTS and CDR2 as YDEGEE. CDR3 amino acids: CASSLSPNTEAFF. The CDR3 nucleotides are TGTGCCAGCAGCTTGTCCCCTAACACTGAAGCTTTCTTT.

The chain recombines TRBV4-1 with TRBJ1-1; D is uncertain. With 4 bases removed from V and 3 bases from J, the gap between germline ends came to 9 bases. The germline V gene encodes CDR1 MGHRA and CDR2 YSYEKL. This CDR3 is built from 13 residues. The CDR3 sequence is CASSPPEDTEAFF. CDR3 coding DNA: TGCGCCAGCAGCCCCCCGGAGGACACTGAAGCTTTCTTT.

This chain connects TRBV10-3 to TRBJ2-1; no clear D. V was cut by 2 bases and J by 2 bases, with 10 bases left in between. Per germline, CDR1 ENHRY and CDR2 SYGVKD. This CDR3 has 15 amino acids. The CDR3 reads CAISETSTTYNEQFF. The CDR3 coding sequence is TGTGCCATCAGTGAGACGAGTACTACCTACAATGAGCAGTTCTTC.

The chain links TRBV7-2 to TRBJ2-2; a weak D match, TRBD1 (6 bases). The V end lost 5 bases, the J end lost 2 bases, and 9 bases lay between the germline ends. This CDR3 is 14 amino acids long. CDR1 is SGHTA and CDR2 is FQGNSA in the germline V gene. CDR3 loop: CASSQGPNTGELFF. As DNA, the CDR3 is TGTGCCAGCAGCCAGGGGCCCAACACCGGGGAGCTGTTTTTT.

V and J are TRBV11-2 and TRBJ1-3; 12 bases map to TRBD1. Losses at the gene ends were 4 bases for V and 4 bases for J; bases not matched to a gene: 11. The CDR3 is made up of 18 amino acids. Germline V lookup: CDR1 SGHAT, CDR2 FQNNGV. For the CDR3, the DNA is TGTGCCAGCAGCTCGGGGGGGACAGGGGGCTATGACGGAAACACCATATATTTT. Residues: CASSSGGTGGYDGNTIYF.

The genes are TRBV10-2 and TRBJ1-1; 7 bases align to TRBD1. V trimming: 4 bases; J trimming: 7 bases; junction bases outside the gene matches: 3. The length of the CDR3 is 12 residues. Per germline, CDR1 WSHSY and CDR2 SAAADI. The CDR3 here is CASSGGQLEAFF. The CDR3 DNA is TGCGCCAGCAGTGGGGGACAGCTTGAAGCTTTCTTT.

This chain connects TRBV15 to TRBJ1-5, with D possibly matching TRBD1 (6 bases). The CDR3 consists of 17 residues. The germline CDR1 and CDR2 sequences are LNHNV and YYDKDF (reference sequence). Trimming shortened V by 0 bases and J by 2 bases, and 14 bases separated the two germline ends. CDR3 sequence: CATSRDRTGIRNQPQHF. The DNA of the CDR3 is TGTGCCACCAGCAGAGATAGAACAGGGATTCGCAATCAGCCCCAGCATTTT.

The V call is TRBV29-1, the J call TRBJ2-1; 7 positions agree with TRBD2. V lost 0 bases and J lost 4; bases outside the gene matches: 6. This CDR3 has 15 amino acids. Germline assignment: CDR1 SQVTM and CDR2 ANQGSEA. Written as DNA, the CDR3 is TGCAGCGTTGAAGATAGGCAGCGGGAATACAATGAGCAGTTCTTC. Protein: CSVEDRQREYNEQFF.

The chain links TRBV6-4 to TRBJ2-1; weak D call: TRBD2 (5 bases). Germline CDR1 MRHNA, CDR2 SNTAGT. V was cut by 6 bases and J by 4 bases, with 13 bases left in between. CDR3 size: 14 residues. This CDR3 is CASSRDAIYNEQFF. DNA of the CDR3: TGTGCCAGCAGCCGGGATGCAATATACAATGAGCAGTTCTTC.

The chain joins TRBV15 to TRBJ1-6; D not resolved. V lost 6 bases and J 11 bases, leaving 23 bases between the germline ends. Germline-derived CDR1 and CDR2 are LNHNV and YYDKDF (reference sequence). The length of the CDR3 is 16 residues. CDR3 in amino acids: CATSLRVAPPVAPLHF. In DNA, the CDR3 is TGTGCCACCAGTTTGAGGGTTGCACCCCCGGTTGCACCCCTCCACTTT.

The gene calls are TRBV19 and TRBJ1-1, with D unclear. V was shortened by 8 bases and J by 3 bases, with 16 bases between the two germline ends. This CDR3 has 14 amino acids. CDR1 and CDR2 from the germline V gene are LNHDA and SQIVND (reference sequence). The CDR3 nucleotides are TGTGCCAGTCAATTCTCCAGGCGTGACACTGAAGCTTTCTTT. As protein: CASQFSRRDTEAFF. The full variable domain, rest sourced from reference TRBV19 and TRBJ1-1, is DGGITQSPKYLFRKEGQNVTLSCEQNLNHDAMYWYRQDPGQGLRLIYYSQIVNDFQKGDIAEGYSVSREKKESFPLTVTSAQKNPTAFYLCASQFSRRDTEAFFGQGTRLTVV.

V gene TRBV28 combines with J gene TRBJ1-1, with D possibly being TRBD1 (5 bases). The CDR3 has 13 residues. V lost 10 bases to trimming and J lost 0 bases, with 12 bases between them. Germline values: CDR1 MDHEN, CDR2 SYDVKM. CDR3 sequence (DNA): TGTGCCACATACAGGAACATGAACACTGAAGCTTTCTTT. It yields the protein CATYRNMNTEAFF.

The rearrangement joins TRBV6-5 to TRBJ2-7; a possible D gene is TRBD2 (6 bases). CDR1 is MNHEY, CDR2 SVGAGI, per germline. Trimming pared 8 bases from V and 6 bases from J, leaving 20 bases between. CDR3 length: 14 residues. CDR3 sequence (DNA): TGTGCCAGCGGTAGGGGCGGGGCTCATATCGAGCAGTACTTC. Its translation: CASGRGGAHIEQYF.

The chain links TRBV7-9 to TRBJ1-3; the D is unclear. There are 14 residues in the CDR3. Germline loops: CDR1 SEHNR, CDR2 FQNEAQ (reference sequence). Trimming shortened V by 3 bases and J by 3 bases, and 9 bases separated the two germline ends. The CDR3 DNA reads TGTGCCAGCAGCTTGGGCCCAGGTGGAAACACCATATATTTT. Its translation is CASSLGPGGNTIYF.

The chain recombines TRBV9 with TRBJ2-3; D is uncertain. Trimming took 4 bases from V and 2 from J, leaving 5 bases between them. Germline assignment: CDR1 SGDLS and CDR2 YYNGEE. The CDR3 totals 12 residues. The CDR3 nucleotides read TGTGCCAGCAGCATATACACAGATACGCAGTATTTT. Amino acid sequence: CASSIYTDTQYF. The variable domain in full, completed from reference TRBV9 and TRBJ2-3, reads DSGVTQTPKHLITATGQRVTLRCSPRSGDLSVYWYQQSLDQGLQFLIQYYNGEERAKGNILERFSAQQFPDLHSELNLSSLELGDSALYFCASSIYTDTQYFGPGTRLTVL.

The chain has TRBV2 and TRBJ1-5; 7 bases are a match to TRBD1. The CDR3 extends over 14 amino acids. The trim removed 5 bases at V and 6 bases at J, leaving 7 bases unmatched. Germline values: CDR1 SNHLY, CDR2 FYNNEI. In DNA form, the CDR3 reads TGTGCCAGCAGTCAACAGGGGAAGGGTCAGCCCCAGCATTTT. It encodes CASSQQGKGQPQHF.

DNA for the CDR3: TGTGCCAGCAGCTTAGGGGGGGGAAGGACTGAAGCTTTCTTT. It yields the protein CASSLGGGRTEAFF. The chain combines TRBV13 with TRBJ1-1, with D perhaps TRBD1 (5 bases). V dropped 0 bases and J dropped 5 bases, with 10 bases sitting between them. The CDR3 is made up of 14 amino acids. CDR1 is PRHDT, CDR2 FYEKMQ, per germline (reference sequence).

This chain uses TRBV18 with TRBJ2-5; 7 positions match TRBD1. The CDR3 sequence is 15 residues long. Looked up from germline, CDR1 is KGHSH and CDR2 is LQKENI. With 6 bases clipped from V and 5 bases from J, the junction kept 12 bases outside the gene matches. The CDR3 reads CASSLPTGSEETQYF. The CDR3 bases are TGTGCCAGCTCCCTTCCGACAGGGAGTGAGGAGACCCAGTACTTC.

V and J are TRBV6-1 and TRBJ1-3; TRBD1 aligns across 8 bases. Germline CDR1 reads MNHNS; CDR2 reads SASEGT. The CDR3 has 15 amino acids. The ends lost 0 bases at V and 5 bases at J; junction bases unmatched: 3. This chain's CDR3 is CASSEADRVRNTIYF. The CDR3 coding sequence is TGTGCCAGCAGTGAAGCGGACAGGGTTCGAAACACCATATATTTT.

The chain combines TRBV7-9 with TRBJ2-3; 8 bases fit TRBD1. CDR1 and CDR2 from the germline V gene are SEHNR and FQNEAQ (reference sequence). The trim removed 5 bases at V and 5 bases at J, leaving 6 bases unmatched. The CDR3 runs 14 residues. The CDR3 here is CASSAGQGGDTQYF. The CDR3 coding sequence is TGTGCCAGCAGCGCAGGACAGGGAGGAGATACGCAGTATTTT.

V is TRBV6-5 and J is TRBJ2-1, with 10 bases matching TRBD2. Germline V gene sequence: CDR1 MNHEY, CDR2 SVGAGI. CDR3 length equals 15 residues. Trimming at V came to 0 bases and at J to 6 bases, leaving 2 bases not matched to a gene. The CDR3 spells CASSYSSGRVNEQFF. The CDR3 DNA is TGTGCCAGCAGTTACTCGAGCGGGAGGGTCAATGAGCAGTTCTTC.

The J gene is TRBJ2-1, the V gene TRBV25-1, with 7 bases lining up with TRBD1. V gave up 6 bases and J gave up 6 bases; unmatched junction bases: 8. The CDR3 has 14 amino acids. Germline V gene lookup returns CDR1 MGHDK and CDR2 SYGVNS. CDR3 sequence: CASSRKQGRNEQFF. Here the CDR3 DNA reads TGTGCCAGCAGCCGAAAACAGGGGCGCAATGAGCAGTTCTTC.